Each of the 30 T cell receptor beta chains below was sequenced from the same sample in a study of preoperative IRX-2 immunotherapy in early breast cancer. The treatment: preoperative locoregional IRX-2 cytokine immunotherapy. The data were produced by immunoSEQ multiplex PCR, yet TCRdb's version contains in-frame clones alone and is incomplete. The data hold about 26,000 clones, with roughly 89% observed a single time. Sampling took place from a patient treated with IRX-2 immunotherapy. The receptors come from a human donor with breast cancer.

This clone was seen a single time. CDR3 residues: CASSLQTVSNQPQHF. In DNA, the CDR3 is TGTGCCAGCAGTTTACAGACAGTAAGCAATCAGCCCCAGCATTTT. The chain couples TRBV28 to TRBJ1-5, with D perhaps matching TRBD1 (5 bases). Germline values: CDR1 MDHEN, CDR2 SYDVKM. The CDR3 covers 15 residues. Trimming pared 2 bases from V and 1 base from J, leaving 9 bases between.

The chain has TRBV30 and TRBJ1-3; D remains unclear. The CDR3 is 17 residues long. CDR1 GTSNPN and CDR2 SVGIG come from the germline V gene (reference sequence). Trimming cost V 0 bases and J 3 bases, with 18 bases left between them. CDR3 region: CAWSVRASGNNGNTIYF. The CDR3 DNA reads as TGTGCCTGGAGTGTAAGGGCCTCGGGGAACAATGGAAACACCATATATTTT. The full variable domain, its missing parts supplied by reference TRBV30 and TRBJ1-3, is SQTIHQWPATLVQPVGSPLSLECTVEGTSNPNLYWYRQAAGRGLQLLFYSVGIGQISSEVPQNLSASRPQDRQFILSSKKLLLSDSGFYLCAWSVRASGNNGNTIYFGEGSWLTVV.

The gene calls are TRBV6-5 and TRBJ2-1; TRBD1 matches at 11 bases. The CDR3 loop spans 13 amino acids. The junction had 4 bases not matched to a gene; V was cut back by 6 bases and J by 9 bases. Germline V gene lookup returns CDR1 MNHEY and CDR2 SVGAGI. The CDR3 reads CASRQDRGLEQFF. CDR3 DNA sequence: TGTGCCAGCAGACAGGACAGGGGGCTTGAGCAGTTCTTC.

This clone has just one count. The chain links TRBV7-2 to TRBJ2-7; the D is unclear. This CDR3 contains 13 residues. Germline CDR1 is SGHTA and CDR2 is FQGNSA. With 0 bases removed from V and 4 bases from J, the gap between germline ends came to 7 bases. The CDR3 protein is CASSLAQGYEQYF. CDR3 nucleotides: TGTGCCAGCAGCTTAGCGCAAGGGTACGAGCAGTACTTC.

J is TRBJ1-6 and V is TRBV5-1, with 8 bases matching TRBD1. The CDR3 is 14 amino acids. The ends lost 2 bases at V and 7 bases at J; junction bases unmatched: 2. From germline, CDR1 is SGHRS and CDR2 YFSETQ. In DNA, the CDR3 is TGCGCCAGCAGCTTCGGACAGGGCAATTCACCCCTCCACTTT. Encoded protein: CASSFGQGNSPLHF.

J is TRBJ1-2 and V is TRBV20-1, with D hard to call. The CDR3 covers 11 residues. Trimming took off 6 bases at V and 6 bases at J, with 11 bases between the two ends. Germline V gives CDR1 DFQATT, CDR2 SNEGSKA (reference sequence). The CDR3 nucleotides read TGCAGTGCGCCTGGACCGCATGGCTACACCTTC. This translates into CSAPGPHGYTF.

The chain combines TRBV27 with TRBJ1-5, with D perhaps matching TRBD1 (5 bases). The CDR3 has 13 residues. Deletions cut 0 bases from V and 9 bases from J, with 9 bases between. Germline V gene sequence: CDR1 MNHEY, CDR2 SMNVEV (reference sequence). CDR3 coding DNA: TGTGCCAGCAGTTTATCGGGGGGTGGGCCCCAGCATTTT. It yields the protein CASSLSGGGPQHF.

The rearrangement uses TRBV4-2 and TRBJ2-3; 7 bases agree with TRBD2. The CDR3 loop spans 15 amino acids. J was trimmed by 5 bases and V by 4 bases; bases with no gene match: 9. Germline V CDR1 and CDR2: LGHNA, YNFKEQ. In nucleotides, the CDR3 is TGTGCCAGCAGCCGGGTCCTAGGGGAGGGAGATACGCAGTATTTT. It encodes CASSRVLGEGDTQYF.

The rearrangement uses TRBV4-1 and TRBJ2-1, with D unclear. The CDR3 contains 11 residues. V shed 8 bases and J shed 8 bases, with 10 bases lying between them. Germline assignment: CDR1 MGHRA and CDR2 YSYEKL. CDR3 amino acids: CASLWGDEQFF. In DNA form, the CDR3 reads TGCGCCAGCCTATGGGGTGATGAGCAGTTCTTC.

This chain links TRBV9 with TRBJ2-1; TRBD2 aligns across 9 bases. V shed 7 bases, J shed 5 bases, and the junction held 7 bases outside the gene matches. CDR1 and CDR2 from the germline V gene are SGDLS and YYNGEE. The CDR3 runs 14 residues. This CDR3 is CASRAGGPDNEQFF. The CDR3 DNA is TGTGCCAGCCGGGCGGGAGGGCCGGACAATGAGCAGTTCTTC.

In DNA form, the CDR3 reads TGTGCCAGCAGAGAGGAAACGTTCGACCAGCCCCAGCATTTT. Protein: CASREETFDQPQHF. The chain recombines TRBV2 with TRBJ1-5; D uncertain. This CDR3 region has 14 residues. Trimming pared 6 bases from V and 7 bases from J, leaving 16 bases between. Germline V gene lookup returns CDR1 SNHLY and CDR2 FYNNEI. Supplemented by reference TRBV2 and TRBJ1-5, the full variable domain reads EPEVTQTPSHQVTQMGQEVILRCVPISNHLYFYWYRQILGQKVEFLVSFYNNEISEKSEIFDDQFSVERPDGSNFTLKIRSTKLEDSAMYFCASREETFDQPQHFGDGTRLSIL.

The chain has TRBV9 and TRBJ2-2; D call uncertain. CDR1 and CDR2 (germline): SGDLS, YYNGEE. V shed 3 bases and J shed 3 bases, with 12 bases lying between them. This CDR3 has 15 amino acids. This CDR3 is CASSATLGHTGELFF. The CDR3 nucleotides are TGTGCCAGCAGCGCCACCCTAGGCCACACCGGGGAGCTGTTTTTT.

This chain connects TRBV9 to TRBJ2-4, with a tentative D call TRBD2 (5 bases). This CDR3 spans 14 amino acids. Germline loops: CDR1 SGDLS, CDR2 YYNGEE. V was trimmed by 4 bases and J by 7 bases, leaving 15 bases between them. This chain's CDR3 is CASSYLATGNIQYF. The CDR3 region has the DNA TGTGCCAGCAGCTACCTAGCCACGGGGAACATTCAGTACTTC.

For the CDR3, the DNA is TGTGCCAGCAGCTTAGAAATCCTAGCGGGGGAGGCGGCAGATACGCAGTATTTT. Translated: CASSLEILAGEAADTQYF. The genes are TRBV7-8 and TRBJ2-3; 10 bases line up with TRBD2. Looked up from germline, CDR1 is SGHVS and CDR2 is FQNEAQ. Trimming removed 1 base from V and 4 bases from J; junction bases left unmatched: 11. This CDR3 has 18 residues.

The rearrangement joins TRBV6-6 to TRBJ2-7; 8 positions agree with TRBD1. Germline loops: CDR1 MNHNY, CDR2 SVGAGI (reference sequence). CDR3 length: 12 amino acids. V dropped 5 bases and J dropped 5; count of bases not matched to a gene: 2. The CDR3 nucleotides read TGTGCCAGCAGTGGACAGGGTAACGAGCAGTACTTC. This sequence encodes CASSGQGNEQYF.

V and J are TRBV5-1 and TRBJ2-2; 10 positions agree with TRBD1. J lost 6 bases, V lost 4 bases, and 9 bases had no gene match. Germline assignment: CDR1 SGHRS and CDR2 YFSETQ. This CDR3 region has 16 residues. CDR3 DNA: TGCGCCAGCAGCCCACGGACAGGGGGTAATTCCGGGGAGCTGTTTTTT. It specifies CASSPRTGGNSGELFF.

The rearrangement uses TRBV15 and TRBJ2-1; D uncertain. The CDR3 loop spans 15 amino acids. Germline V gene sequence: CDR1 LNHNV, CDR2 YYDKDF (reference sequence). V was trimmed by 0 bases and J by 0 bases, leaving 6 bases between them. The CDR3: CATSRDRNSYNEQFF. As DNA, the CDR3 is TGTGCCACCAGCAGAGACAGGAACTCCTACAATGAGCAGTTCTTC.

Only one count was recorded for this clone. The rearrangement joins TRBV7-2 to TRBJ2-1; 8 positions match TRBD2. Germline CDR1 SGHTA, CDR2 FQGNSA. CDR3 length equals 15 residues. Trimming removed 1 base from V and 4 bases from J; junction bases left unmatched: 3. Here the CDR3 DNA reads TGTGCCAGCAGCTTAGAAGCGGGGGTTTACAATGAGCAGTTCTTC. This translates into CASSLEAGVYNEQFF.

This clone appeared once. V and J are TRBV5-1 and TRBJ1-4; tentatively, D is TRBD1 (5 bases). CDR1 is SGHRS and CDR2 is YFSETQ in the germline V gene. V gave up 7 bases and J gave up 7 bases, with 14 bases separating them. This CDR3 is built from 13 residues. The CDR3 DNA sequence: TGCGCCAGCGGCGAGGGAGGGACTGAAAAACTGTTTTTT. Amino acids: CASGEGGTEKLFF.

V and J are TRBV6-5 and TRBJ1-2; no reliable D call. CDR1 MNHEY and CDR2 SVGAGI come from the germline V gene. V lost 4 bases and J 8 bases, leaving 8 bases between the germline ends. The CDR3 runs 11 residues. The DNA of the CDR3 is TGTGCCAGCAGTTCCCTCTACGGCTACACCTTC. It yields the protein CASSSLYGYTF.

The chain uses TRBV11-2 and TRBJ1-5; D possibly corresponds to TRBD1 (5 bases). CDR3 length: 13 amino acids. With 3 bases removed from V and 7 bases from J, the gap between germline ends came to 10 bases. CDR1 and CDR2 (germline): SGHAT, FQNNGV. Written as DNA, the CDR3 is TGTGCCAGCAGCTTGGGGCGGGGCCAGCCCCAGCATTTT. Translation gives CASSLGRGQPQHF.

This rearrangement joins TRBV9 to TRBJ1-5, with D possibly matching TRBD1 (6 bases). V lost 0 bases to trimming and J lost 2 bases, with 6 bases between them. The CDR3 contains 14 residues. Germline assignment: CDR1 SGDLS and CDR2 YYNGEE. The CDR3 protein is CASSVAGGNQPQHF. CDR3 DNA: TGTGCCAGCAGCGTAGCAGGGGGCAATCAGCCCCAGCATTTT. Full variable domain (missing parts from reference TRBV9 and TRBJ1-5): DSGVTQTPKHLITATGQRVTLRCSPRSGDLSVYWYQQSLDQGLQFLIQYYNGEERAKGNILERFSAQQFPDLHSELNLSSLELGDSALYFCASSVAGGNQPQHFGDGTRLSIL.

CDR3 region: CASSERGYEQYF. DNA of the CDR3: TGTGCCAGCAGCGAGCGGGGCTACGAGCAGTACTTC. This chain links TRBV7-2 with TRBJ2-7, with 7 nucleotides matching TRBD2. J was trimmed by 3 bases and V by 5 bases; bases with no gene match: 1. The CDR3 is 12 amino acids. Germline values: CDR1 SGHTA, CDR2 FQGNSA.

V usage is TRBV28 and J usage is TRBJ2-2; TRBD1 agrees at 8 bases. Germline V gives CDR1 MDHEN, CDR2 SYDVKM. The ends lost 3 bases at V and 1 base at J; junction bases unmatched: 7. The CDR3 sequence is 17 residues long. The CDR3, as DNA: TGTGCCAGCAGTTTGGATCCCGGACAGGGGAACACCGGGGAGCTGTTTTTT. Residues: CASSLDPGQGNTGELFF.

The chain has TRBV4-3 and TRBJ1-2, with D uncertain. This CDR3 comprises 15 residues. Deletions cut 1 base from V and 2 bases from J, with 11 bases between. Germline CDR1 and CDR2: LGHNA and YSLEER. The CDR3 sequence is CASSQVSETNYGYTF. The DNA of the CDR3 is TGCGCCAGCAGCCAAGTATCTGAAACCAACTATGGCTACACCTTC.

This clone came up a few times. This chain connects TRBV20-1 to TRBJ1-1, with 8 bases fitting TRBD1. The CDR3 contains 11 residues. V lost 2 bases and J lost 10; bases outside the gene matches: 3. Germline CDR1 is DFQATT and CDR2 is SNEGSKA (reference sequence). This chain's CDR3 is CSARSTGAAFF. CDR3 nucleotide sequence: TGCAGTGCTAGATCGACAGGGGCAGCTTTCTTT.

In DNA, the CDR3 is TGTGCCAGCAGCCCAAGGGGGAGTGCCGGGGAGCTGTTTTTT. Translated: CASSPRGSAGELFF. The genes are TRBV11-2 and TRBJ2-2; tentative D call: TRBD1 (6 bases). The CDR3 contains 14 residues. V was pared by 5 bases and J by 6 bases, with 13 bases between. Germline V gives CDR1 SGHAT, CDR2 FQNNGV.

V gene TRBV6-5 combines with J gene TRBJ1-1; unclear D gene. This CDR3 spans 14 amino acids. From germline, CDR1 is MNHEY and CDR2 SVGAGI. V was trimmed by 2 bases and J by 1 base, leaving 8 bases between them. The CDR3 region has the DNA TGTGCCAGCAGTTACAGACAAAAGAACACTGAAGCTTTCTTT. Its translation: CASSYRQKNTEAFF.

This clone turned up a few times. The V and J genes are TRBV28 and TRBJ2-1, with 9 bases that match TRBD1. Looked up from germline, CDR1 is MDHEN and CDR2 is SYDVKM. Trimming cost V 7 bases and J 7 bases; bases outside gene matches: 11. This CDR3 is built from 15 residues. In DNA form, the CDR3 reads TGTGCCAGCACCCTTGGTGGGACAGGGTGGAATGAGCAGTTCTTC. Its translation: CASTLGGTGWNEQFF.

This clone has just one count. V is TRBV5-1 and J is TRBJ1-2; 7 bases line up with TRBD1. The V gene's germline CDR1 is SGHRS and CDR2 YFSETQ. V gave up 4 bases and J gave up 4 bases; unmatched junction bases: 7. The CDR3 totals 14 residues. The CDR3 loop reads CASSTGTAGYGYTF. CDR3 coding DNA: TGCGCCAGCAGCACCGGGACAGCCGGCTATGGCTACACCTTC.